The 24 T cell receptor beta chains presented below share a single source sample, sequenced in a study of identical twins. TCRdb re-called the 5' RACE reads through MiXCR, storing one row per CDR3 protein. The repertoire holds 640,000 or so distinct CDR3 sequences, with around 6.1% as singletons. The sequencing sample was made of naive T cells sorted from blood. These receptors were collected from a young man in good health.

Ten or more counts support this clonotype. The chain's CDR3 is CASSLPGVDNEQFF. In DNA, the CDR3 is TGCGCCAGCAGCTTGCCAGGGGTGGACAATGAGCAGTTCTTC. The chain couples TRBV5-1 to TRBJ2-1, with D perhaps matching TRBD1 (6 bases). The CDR3 has 14 amino acids. CDR1 SGHRS and CDR2 YFSETQ come from the germline V gene. V lost 1 base and J 5 bases, leaving 10 bases between the germline ends. Full variable domain (rest looked up from reference TRBV5-1 and TRBJ2-1): KAGVTQTPRYLIKTRGQQVTLSCSPISGHRSVSWYQQTPGQGLQFLFEYFSETQRNKGNFPGRFSGRQFSNSRSEMNVSTLELGDSALYLCASSLPGVDNEQFFGPGTRLTVL.

This clonotype was seen a few times. This chain links TRBV6-5 with TRBJ2-3, with 10 bases matching TRBD2. Germline V gene data show CDR1 as MNHEY and CDR2 as SVGAGI. This CDR3 has 18 residues. J lost 8 bases, V lost 0 bases, and 14 bases had no gene match. The CDR3 DNA sequence: TGTGCCAGCAGTTACTCGCCCCTATCTAGCGGGAGCCACGGTACGCAGTATTTT. This gives the protein CASSYSPLSSGSHGTQYF.

In its sample, this clonotype was seen many times. J is TRBJ2-5 and V is TRBV20-1, with 7 bases aligning to TRBD1. With V trimmed by 0 bases and J by 1 base, 8 bases remained unmatched. The length of the CDR3 is 16 residues. Germline values: CDR1 DFQATT, CDR2 SNEGSKA (reference sequence). The CDR3 DNA follows: TGCAGTGCTAGAGATCTTGGGACAGTTTTCCAAGAGACCCAGTACTTC. Amino acids: CSARDLGTVFQETQYF.

This clonotype was recorded many times. The CDR3 DNA sequence: TGTGCCAGCAGTGGGAGGACTAGTCAAGGTGATGATACGCAGTATTTT. Encoded protein: CASSGRTSQGDDTQYF. The chain employs TRBV12-3 or TRBV12-4 and TRBJ2-3; 7 positions match TRBD2. The CDR3 has 16 residues. V lost 5 bases to trimming and J lost 6 bases; unmatched junction nucleotides: 14.

In its sample, this clonotype was seen many times. The V and J genes are TRBV28 and TRBJ2-1; the D call may be TRBD1 or TRBD2 (5 bases each). CDR3 length: 13 amino acids. Germline V gives CDR1 MDHEN, CDR2 SYDVKM. The V end was cut by 8 bases, the J end by 14 bases, with 22 bases between. Here the CDR3 reads CASVKTGTSKEFF. In DNA, the CDR3 is TGTGCCAGCGTGAAGACCGGGACGTCCAAGGAGTTCTTC.

In this sample, this clonotype turned up a few times. The chain has TRBV19 and TRBJ2-1; D ambiguous. Germline-derived CDR1 and CDR2 are LNHDA and SQIVND (reference sequence). The CDR3 is 12 residues long. V shed 5 bases and J shed 10 bases, with 12 bases lying between them. The CDR3 protein is CASSGVGLEQFF. CDR3 bases: TGTGCCAGTAGTGGGGTAGGTTTGGAGCAGTTCTTC. Complete variable domain (other parts from reference TRBV19 and TRBJ2-1): DGGITQSPKYLFRKEGQNVTLSCEQNLNHDAMYWYRQDPGQGLRLIYYSQIVNDFQKGDIAEGYSVSREKKESFPLTVTSAQKNPTAFYLCASSGVGLEQFFGPGTRLTVL.

This clonotype was seen repeatedly, ten times or more. The chain carries TRBV5-1 and TRBJ2-7; 7 positions match TRBD1. The germline gives CDR1 SGHRS, CDR2 YFSETQ. V shed 3 bases and J 0 bases; nucleotides not matched to a gene: 6. The CDR3 length is 15 residues. In nucleotides, the CDR3 is TGCGCCAGCAGCTGGGGACAGTTGAGCTCCTACGAGCAGTACTTC. Its translation is CASSWGQLSSYEQYF.

This clonotype has ten or more counts. The chain couples TRBV5-6 to TRBJ2-1, with 11 bases fitting TRBD1. The CDR3 consists of 13 residues. CDR1 is SGHDT, CDR2 YYEEEE, per germline. With 2 bases clipped from V and 15 bases from J, the junction kept 7 bases outside the gene matches. The CDR3 loop is CASSFDGTGGLFF. Here the CDR3 DNA reads TGTGCCAGCAGCTTTGACGGGACAGGGGGGCTGTTCTTC. The full variable domain, in which reference TRBV5-6 and TRBJ2-1 provide the parts outside the CDR3, is DAGVTQSPTHLIKTRGQQVTLRCSPKSGHDTVSWYQQALGQGPQFIFQYYEEEERQRGNFPDRFSGHQFPNYSSELNVNALLLGDSALYLCASSFDGTGGLFFGPGTRLTVL.

This clonotype occurred a few times. The J gene is TRBJ2-5, the V gene TRBV7-2; D call uncertain. The CDR3 spans 12 residues. From germline, CDR1 is SGHTA and CDR2 FQGNSA. Trimming stripped 6 bases from V and 3 bases from J, with 8 bases between. CDR3 in DNA: TGTGCCAGCAGGGCCGGTGAAGAGACCCAGTACTTC. This gives the protein CASRAGEETQYF.

This clonotype was observed many times. The chain is built from TRBV20-1 and TRBJ2-5; 8 bases align to TRBD2. The ends lost 4 bases at V and 5 bases at J; junction bases unmatched: 6. In germline, CDR1 is DFQATT, CDR2 SNEGSKA (reference sequence). CDR3 length: 13 residues. The DNA of the CDR3 is TGCAGTGCTATTAGCGGGGCGGGGGAGACCCAGTACTTC. This translates into CSAISGAGETQYF.

This clonotype turned up a few times. The CDR3 region has the DNA TGTGCCTGGAGTCCTCGACTAGCCGCCCGCTACGAGCAGTACTTC. As protein: CAWSPRLAARYEQYF. This chain links TRBV30 with TRBJ2-7, with TRBD2 matching 7 bases. Germline V gene data show CDR1 as GTSNPN and CDR2 as SVGIG (reference sequence). The trim removed 2 bases at V and 3 bases at J, leaving 10 bases unmatched. The CDR3 contains 15 residues.

The chain couples TRBV12-3 or TRBV12-4 to TRBJ1-2; 9 bases align to TRBD1. CDR3 size: 14 residues. V was pared by 6 bases and J by 3 bases, with 5 bases of the junction left unmatched. The CDR3 DNA reads as TGTGCCAGCAGGGGACAGGGAAAGGACTATGGCTACACCTTC. It translates to CASRGQGKDYGYTF.

This clonotype was recorded a few times. The rearrangement links TRBV5-1 to TRBJ2-3; TRBD2 aligns across 9 bases. Germline CDR1 reads SGHRS; CDR2 reads YFSETQ. This CDR3 has 17 residues. V shed 1 base, J shed 0 bases, and the junction held 6 bases outside the gene matches. CDR3 sequence: CASSLPTTSGSTDTQYF. CDR3 coding DNA: TGCGCCAGCAGCTTGCCCACGACTAGCGGTAGCACAGATACGCAGTATTTT.

This clonotype was detected ten times or more. The V and J genes are TRBV10-3 and TRBJ2-5; no definite D call. CDR3 size: 13 residues. V gave up 3 bases and J gave up 1 base, with 6 bases separating them. Germline CDR1 is ENHRY and CDR2 is SYGVKD. CDR3 in amino acids: CAISDRVQETQYF. CDR3 bases: TGTGCCATCAGTGACAGAGTCCAAGAGACCCAGTACTTC.

This clonotype was seen many times. The chain couples TRBV12-3 or TRBV12-4 to TRBJ2-1; the match to TRBD2 covers 12 bases. The CDR3 sequence is 16 residues long. V lost 3 bases to trimming and J lost 9 bases; unmatched junction nucleotides: 9. The CDR3 protein is CASSFVLSSGGGEQFF. CDR3 sequence (DNA): TGTGCCAGCAGTTTTGTCTTGTCTAGCGGGGGGGGTGAGCAGTTCTTC.

In this sample, this clonotype turned up many times. J is TRBJ2-3 and V is TRBV21-1. TRBV21-1 is a pseudogene segment. The CDR3 length is 14 residues. The CDR3 DNA reads as TGTGCCAGCCCGTTCTGGGCCCGCACAGATACGCAGTATTTT. Protein: CASPFWARTDTQYF.

The V call is TRBV12-3 or TRBV12-4, the J call TRBJ1-2; the match to TRBD1 covers 10 bases. The CDR3 consists of 16 residues. With V trimmed by 6 bases and J by 4 bases, 11 bases remained unmatched. CDR3 sequence reads: CASSPGTGARGYGYTF. CDR3 in DNA: TGTGCCAGCAGCCCTGGGACAGGGGCTCGGGGCTATGGCTACACCTTC.

This clonotype was counted ten times or more. The chain uses TRBV12-3 or TRBV12-4 and TRBJ2-1; D ambiguous. The CDR3 contains 12 residues. The V and J ends lost 7 bases and 3 bases respectively, with 7 bases between them. The CDR3 sequence is CASMVRYNEQFF. The CDR3 coding sequence is TGTGCCAGCATGGTGCGCTACAATGAGCAGTTCTTC.

The chain couples TRBV12-5 to TRBJ2-3; D gene uncertain. Germline V CDR1 and CDR2: LGHNT, FRNRAP. CDR3 size: 14 residues. Trimming took 1 base from V and 0 from J, leaving 5 bases between them. In nucleotides, the CDR3 is TGTGCTAGTGGTTTGGAGAGGAGCACAGATACGCAGTATTTT. Residues: CASGLERSTDTQYF.

On this clonotype: This could be a read error, since a much larger clone is one nucleotide away. The CDR3 carries no conserved terminal phenylalanine or tryptophan, so it likely arises from a read error. V and J are TRBV29-1 and TRBJ2-2; 8 bases fit TRBD1. The CDR3 has 14 residues. The germline V gene encodes CDR1 SQVTM and CDR2 ANQGSEA. Trimming took 7 bases from V and 6 from J; bases not matched to a gene: 10. The CDR3 protein is CSGGGQGFAGELFI. The CDR3 DNA follows: TGCAGCGGAGGAGGACAGGGCTTCGCCGGGGAGCTGTTTATT.

This clonotype was observed at least ten times. The chain has TRBV29-1 and TRBJ2-1; D uncertain. Germline V gives CDR1 SQVTM, CDR2 ANQGSEA. The CDR3 is 14 residues long. Trimming left V 4 bases short and J 0 bases short, with 10 bases between. The CDR3 here is CSVAGGSSYNEQFF. In nucleotides, the CDR3 is TGCAGCGTTGCCGGCGGCAGCTCCTACAATGAGCAGTTCTTC.

The J gene is TRBJ1-1, the V gene TRBV6-2 or TRBV6-3; D gene unclear. The CDR3 is made up of 16 amino acids. With 3 bases removed from V and 5 bases from J, the gap between germline ends came to 19 bases. The germline CDR1 and CDR2 sequences are MNHEY and SVGEGT. CDR3 amino acids: CASSYRSGDLITEAFF. The CDR3 region has the DNA TGTGCCAGCAGTTATCGCTCGGGAGACCTGATTACTGAAGCTTTCTTT.

In its sample, this clonotype was seen once. This chain joins TRBV28 and TRBJ1-1, with TRBD1 matching over 7 bases. The CDR3 totals 15 residues. From germline, CDR1 is MDHEN and CDR2 SYDVKM. With V trimmed by 7 bases and J by 1 base, 9 bases remained unmatched. The CDR3 here is CASNQDRDGNTEAFF. CDR3 in DNA: TGTGCCAGCAACCAAGACAGGGATGGGAACACTGAAGCTTTCTTT.

Only a few counts were recorded for this clonotype. V is TRBV4-3 and J is TRBJ2-5, with TRBD2 matching over 15 bases. The V and J ends lost 3 bases and 4 bases, in that order; junction bases with no gene match: 3. Per the germline V gene, CDR1 is LGHNA and CDR2 is YSLEER. CDR3 length equals 16 residues. This CDR3 is CASSQGLAGGIETQYF. The CDR3 DNA is TGCGCCAGCAGCCAGGGACTAGCGGGAGGTATAGAGACCCAGTACTTC.